Listed below are T cell receptor beta chains from one sample, sequenced in a study of T cell responses to AZD1222 COVID-19 vaccine. Only in-frame clones appear in the TCRdb table, and some are missing; sequencing was by immunoSEQ multiplex PCR. The table lists tens of thousands of clones, 85% to 90% of them singletons. The sample was peripheral blood, taken on day 0 of AZD1222 vaccination. Source of these receptors: an adult in good health. The CDR3 runs from the conserved cysteine through the conserved F or W. Each record gives: J gene, clone size, D gene, V gene, CDR3 DNA, CDR3 protein. The D gene is left open where the match is weak. Clone size is stated in some rows and not others, as once, few, many or a class when expanded.

>TRBJ1-3|-|TRBD1|TRBV11-1
TGTGCCAGCAGCCCAAGACAGGGACCTGGAAACACCATATATTTT
CASSPRQGPGNTIYF
>TRBJ1-3|-|-|TRBV3-1/TRBV3-2
TGTGCCAGCAGCCAGGGAAACACCATATATTTT
CASSQGNTIYF
>TRBJ2-7|-|TRBD2|TRBV18
TGTGCCAGCTCACCGATCGGGGGGGGCTACGAGCAGTACTTC
CASSPIGGGYEQYF
>TRBJ1-5|few|TRBD1|TRBV19
TGTGCCATTGGGACAGCTTATAGCAATCAGCCCCAGCATTTT
CAIGTAYSNQPQHF
>TRBJ2-4|few|TRBD1|TRBV2
TGTGCCAGCAGTGCAGGGGGCTTAGCCAAAAACATTCAGTACTTC
CASSAGGLAKNIQYF
>TRBJ1-1|-|-|TRBV7-9
TGTGCCAGCAGTCTACAGGAAGGCACTGAAGCTTTCTTT
CASSLQEGTEAFF
>TRBJ1-1|-|-|TRBV30
TGTGCCTGGGACTTGACGCAGGGGAACACTGAAGCTTTCTTT
CAWDLTQGNTEAFF
>TRBJ2-1|-|TRBD1|TRBV15
TGTGCCACCAGCAGAGATGCCGGGACAGGGAATGATGAGCAGTTCTTC
CATSRDAGTGNDEQFF
>TRBJ2-3|once|-|TRBV19
TGTGCCAGTAGTAAGGGGACCCGAGGGCAGGCTCTCCGGGATACGCAGTATTTT
CASSKGTRGQALRDTQYF
>TRBJ1-1|-|TRBD1|TRBV2
TGTGCCAGCAGCCCGACAGGGTATGAAGCTTTCTTT
CASSPTGYEAFF
>TRBJ1-1|-|-|TRBV18
TGTGCCAGCTCACCGCCCACGAGGAGCACTGAAGCTTTCTTT
CASSPPTRSTEAFF
>TRBJ1-6|-|-|TRBV2
TGTGCCAGCAAATGGGGGGGGTCACCCCTCCACTTT
CASKWGGSPLHF
>TRBJ2-7|once|TRBD1|TRBV19
TGTGCCAGTAGTCTGGGGACAGGGTCCAGCGAGCAGTACTTC
CASSLGTGSSEQYF
>TRBJ2-7|-|-|TRBV27
TGTGCCAGCAGGGCCGGGGGTTCGGGCGAGCAGTACTTC
CASRAGGSGEQYF
>TRBJ1-1|-|-|TRBV12-3/TRBV12-4
TGTGCCAGCAGGCGGAACATGAACACTGAAGCTTTCTTT
CASRRNMNTEAFF
>TRBJ2-3|-|-|TRBV14
TGTGCCAGCAGCCAGACTTCTATTGCACTTTACGTCGCAGATACGCAGTATTTT
CASSQTSIALYVADTQYF
>TRBJ1-2|-|TRBD1|TRBV27
TGTGCCAGCAGTTTATTGGGGACAGGGGCTTTATTCTATGGCTACACCTTC
CASSLLGTGALFYGYTF
>TRBJ2-1|-|TRBD2|TRBV9
TGTGCCAGCAGCGAACGACTAGCGGGAGGTGTCGATGAGCAGTTCTTC
CASSERLAGGVDEQFF
>TRBJ2-7|-|-|TRBV28
TGTGCCAGCAGCTCACCGGGCAGACGCGACTACGAGCAGTACTTC
CASSSPGRRDYEQYF
>TRBJ1-1|-|-|TRBV5-1
TGCGCCAGCAGCTTGGAGGTCGGCGGGAGCACTGAAGCTTTCTTT
CASSLEVGGSTEAFF
>TRBJ2-1|-|-|TRBV5-6
TGTGCCAGCAGCTTTCAAGCTAGGGCGACGGAGTTCTTC
CASSFQARATEFF
>TRBJ2-1|-|-|TRBV12-3/TRBV12-4
TGTGCCAGCAGTTTAGCGGGTAGAAATGAGCAGTTCTTC
CASSLAGRNEQFF
>TRBJ2-1|once|TRBD2|TRBV5-1
TGCGCCAGCAGCTTGATTAGCGGGAGCTACAATGAGCAGTTCTTC
CASSLISGSYNEQFF
>TRBJ1-2|-|-|TRBV21-1
TGTGCCAGCAGCAAAGAGGGCCTGAAGTATGGCTACACCTTC
CASSKEGLKYGYTF
>TRBJ1-6|-|TRBD1|TRBV7-6
TGTGCCAGCAGCTTAGGGACAGGGGTGAATAATTCACCCCTCCACTTT
CASSLGTGVNNSPLHF
>TRBJ1-4|-|-|TRBV6-6
TGTGCCAGCAGTTACTCGAGGCCAACTAATGAAAAACTGTTTTTT
CASSYSRPTNEKLFF
>TRBJ1-3|-|-|TRBV30
TGTGCCTGGAGACGTACAGGAGGAAACACCATATATTTT
CAWRRTGGNTIYF
>TRBJ1-2|-|TRBD1|TRBV3-1/TRBV3-2
TGTGCCAGCAGCCAACTCGGACAGGTGGTGGACTACACCTTC
CASSQLGQVVDYTF
>TRBJ1-2|once|-|TRBV2
TGTGCCAGCAGGATACTAACAGGGACGGATGGCTACACCTTC
CASRILTGTDGYTF
>TRBJ2-3|-|TRBD2|TRBV30
TGTGCCTGGAGTAGAACCCGGACTAGCGGGGGGCTGAGCACAGATACGCAGTATTTT
CAWSRTRTSGGLSTDTQYF
>TRBJ2-5|-|-|TRBV3-1/TRBV3-2
TGTGCCAGCAGCCAAGGGTCGACAGAGACCCAGTACTTC
CASSQGSTETQYF
>TRBJ2-3|-|-|TRBV7-8
TGTGCCAGCAGCTTAGAGATCCTAGCAAGAGATACGCAGTATTTT
CASSLEILARDTQYF
>TRBJ1-2|-|-|TRBV6-5
TGTGCCAGCAGTTACGGCGCAGGGCAGGGCTACACCTTC
CASSYGAGQGYTF
>TRBJ1-6|-|-|TRBV11-2
TGTGCCAGCACCGAGGGGGGGTCATATAATTCACCCCTCCACTTT
CASTEGGSYNSPLHF
>TRBJ1-4|-|-|TRBV28
TGTGCCAGCGGCTCTCCGGGACACTCAAATGAAAAACTGTTTTTT
CASGSPGHSNEKLFF
>TRBJ1-3|-|TRBD1|TRBV3-1/TRBV3-2
TGTGCCAGCAGCCGCCTGACAGGGCCCTCTGGAAACACCATATATTTT
CASSRLTGPSGNTIYF
>TRBJ2-3|-|TRBD2|TRBV10-3
TGTGCCATCAGTGAATGGACTAGCGCTAGCACAGATACGCAGTATTTT
CAISEWTSASTDTQYF
>TRBJ2-7|-|-|TRBV30
TGTGCCTGGAGTGTAGGCGGGACGGGCTACGAGCAGTACTTC
CAWSVGGTGYEQYF
>TRBJ1-3|-|-|TRBV18
TGTGCCAGCTCACAGGACATTTCGAGCTCTGGAAACACCATATATTTT
CASSQDISSSGNTIYF
>TRBJ1-2|-|-|TRBV27
TGTGCCAGCAGCCATCGACAGGCCCAGGGAGGCTACACCTTC
CASSHRQAQGGYTF
>TRBJ1-1|once|-|TRBV5-5
TGTGCCAGCAGCTTGGCCGTTTTGGGGGGCATGAACACTGAAGCTTTCTTT
CASSLAVLGGMNTEAFF
>TRBJ1-1|-|-|TRBV5-1
TGCGCCAGCAGCTTGGCGGGACCCATGAACACTGAAGCTTTCTTT
CASSLAGPMNTEAFF
>TRBJ1-1|-|-|TRBV7-9
TGTGCCAGCAGCTTCGAGCCCCATACTGAAGCTTTCTTT
CASSFEPHTEAFF
>TRBJ1-4|-|-|TRBV5-1
TGCGCCAGCAGCTTGCTGGGGAGGACTAATGAAAAACTGTTTTTT
CASSLLGRTNEKLFF
>TRBJ2-1|-|TRBD2|TRBV5-8
TGTGCCAGCAGCTCCCGGGAGGCCTTCAATGAGCAGTTCTTC
CASSSREAFNEQFF
>TRBJ1-1|-|-|TRBV12-3/TRBV12-4
TGTGCCAGCAGACACAGACAGCGGGCTTTCTTT
CASRHRQRAFF
>TRBJ1-6|-|-|TRBV3-1/TRBV3-2
TGTGCCAGCAGCCGGCCCACCTCACCCCTCCACTTT
CASSRPTSPLHF
>TRBJ2-1|few|TRBD2|TRBV7-6
TGTGCCAGCAGCAAGCAAGTAGCGGGAAGCTCCTACAATGAGCAGTTCTTC
CASSKQVAGSSYNEQFF
>TRBJ1-2|-|-|TRBV30
TGTGCCTGGAGACGCATTGGCTATGGCTACACCTTC
CAWRRIGYGYTF
>TRBJ1-1|-|-|TRBV3-1/TRBV3-2
TGTGCCAGCAGCCCAACGGGGAACACTGAAGCTTTCTTT
CASSPTGNTEAFF
>TRBJ1-1|-|-|TRBV6-6
TGTGCCAGCAGTTTCAGGGGTATGAACACTGAAGCTTTCTTT
CASSFRGMNTEAFF
>TRBJ1-1|once|-|TRBV2
TGTGCCAGCAGTGGGTACGAGGGGCCCCAAGGGGCTTTCTTT
CASSGYEGPQGAFF
>TRBJ1-2|-|-|TRBV7-9
TGTGCCAGCAGCCGTATGGGGGGCGCAGTCGATGGCTACACCTTC
CASSRMGGAVDGYTF
>TRBJ2-5|-|-|TRBV3-1/TRBV3-2
TGTGCCAGCAGCCCGAGATCCTTCCAAGAGACCCAGTACTTC
CASSPRSFQETQYF
>TRBJ2-7|-|-|TRBV5-1
TGCGCCAGCAGCTTGGCCGGGAGCGAGCAGTACTTC
CASSLAGSEQYF
>TRBJ1-6|-|-|TRBV5-1
TGCGCCAGCTCCCAGAACATAGGTCAAAATTCACCCCTCCACTTT
CASSQNIGQNSPLHF
>TRBJ2-1|-|TRBD1|TRBV7-6
TGTGCCTTCGACAGGGGAACTGAGCAGTTCTTC
CAFDRGTEQFF